The T cell receptor (beta chain) described here comes from a study of blood T cell repertoires in COVID-19. Assay: immunoSEQ multiplex PCR; the TCRdb copy retains only in-frame clones and omits some. The sample shows around 130,000 clones, 82% of them seen only once. The CDR3 consists of 14 residues. V lost 4 bases and J lost 5; bases outside the gene matches: 7. The sample comprised peripheral blood. The chain recombines TRBV5-3 with TRBJ2-7; 9 bases agree with TRBD2. TRBV5-3 is identified as an open reading frame with a role that is uncertain. The origin of this receptor is a human donor in a cohort sampled during active COVID-19. The CDR3 is CARSEPSGEHEQYF. CDR3 DNA sequence: TGTGCCAGAAGCGAGCCTAGCGGGGAGCACGAGCAGTACTTC.